The 30 T cell receptor beta chains presented below share a single source sample, sequenced in a study of CD8 T cells in Susac syndrome. Random hexamers served to reverse transcribe roughly 0.5 to 1 ug RNA. TCRdb re-derived calls from the immunoSEQ multiplex PCR reads in MiXCR, one entry per CDR3 protein. In the table there are 300,000 or so distinct CDR3 sequences, 92% of which are singletons. What was sequenced was CD4+ T cells from PBMCs. All receptors come from a human donor with multiple sclerosis.

This chain joins TRBV7-6 and TRBJ2-3; no firm D call. CDR3 length: 13 residues. The ends were cut back, 7 bases at V and 4 bases at J, with 12 bases in the middle. Germline CDR1 SGHVS, CDR2 FNYEAQ. The CDR3 nucleotides are TGTGCCAGCAATTCAGCGTTGTCAGATACGCAGTATTTT. Translation gives CASNSALSDTQYF.

The V and J genes are TRBV4-2 and TRBJ1-2, with TRBD1 matching over 11 bases. From germline, CDR1 is LGHNA and CDR2 YNFKEQ. After removal of 1 base from V and 7 bases from J, the junction contained 5 bases not matched to a gene. CDR3 length: 15 residues. The CDR3 DNA sequence: TGTGCCAGCAGCCAAGTGGGACAGGGGGTAGGTGGCTACACCTTC. As protein: CASSQVGQGVGGYTF.

The V gene is TRBV25-1, the J gene TRBJ1-1, with D possibly matching TRBD1 (6 bases). Germline V CDR1 and CDR2: MGHDK, SYGVNS. This CDR3 has 15 amino acids. The V end was cut by 4 bases, the J end by 1 base, with 13 bases between. The DNA for the CDR3 is TGTGCCAGCAGTGCCGAACTCAGGGGGAACACTGAAGCTTTCTTT. This codes for CASSAELRGNTEAFF.

The gene calls are TRBV20-1 and TRBJ2-1, with 14 bases matching TRBD2. Germline V lookup: CDR1 DFQATT, CDR2 SNEGSKA (reference sequence). Germline trimming cut 7 bases from V and 7 bases from J; bases unmatched to any gene: 21. CDR3 length: 19 residues. In nucleotides, the CDR3 is TGCAGTGACAGGCCCGGACTAGCGGGGGGCACGGGGGGGGAGAATGAGCAGTTCTTC. It translates to CSDRPGLAGGTGGENEQFF.

The chain carries TRBV29-1 and TRBJ1-1, with a tentative D call TRBD1 (5 bases). Per germline, CDR1 SQVTM and CDR2 ANQGSEA. This CDR3 spans 14 amino acids. Trimming took off 0 bases at V and 4 bases at J, with 12 bases between the two ends. CDR3 sequence (DNA): TGCAGCGTTGAAGATGTGGCAGGGAGCACTGAAGCTTTCTTT. Amino acid sequence: CSVEDVAGSTEAFF.

This sequence joins TRBV27 and TRBJ2-7; TRBD2 might be the D (6 bases). Between the trimmed V and J ends, which lost 7 bases and 5 bases, there was a span of 18 bases. There are 14 residues in the CDR3. The germline V gene encodes CDR1 MNHEY and CDR2 SMNVEV (reference sequence). The CDR3 nucleotides are TGTGCCAGCAACCCAAACGGAGGGTCTAACGAGCAGTACTTC. It encodes CASNPNGGSNEQYF.

CDR3 DNA: TGTGCCAGCAGTTACCTTGAAGTCGGCTATGGCTACACCTTC. Translated: CASSYLEVGYGYTF. The chain recombines TRBV6-6 with TRBJ1-2; D not resolved. V lost 2 bases and J 4 bases, leaving 11 bases between the germline ends. CDR1 MNHNY and CDR2 SVGAGI come from the germline V gene (reference sequence). The CDR3 loop spans 14 amino acids.

The chain couples TRBV29-1 to TRBJ2-7; 7 nucleotides agree with TRBD1. CDR3 length: 12 amino acids. V was pared by 3 bases and J by 5 bases, with 4 bases of the junction left unmatched. Germline loops: CDR1 SQVTM, CDR2 ANQGSEA. The CDR3 sequence: CSVERQGDEQYF. CDR3 in DNA: TGCAGCGTTGAGCGACAGGGAGACGAGCAGTACTTC.

The gene calls are TRBV12-3 or TRBV12-4 and TRBJ2-1; TRBD2 aligns across 8 bases. Trimming removed 5 bases from V and 1 base from J; junction bases left unmatched: 16. The CDR3 consists of 19 residues. In nucleotides, the CDR3 is TGTGCCAGCAGTGGGGGGGGACTAGGGGCAAGGGCATCCTACAATGAGCAGTTCTTC. Translation gives CASSGGGLGARASYNEQFF.

The chain couples TRBV11-2 to TRBJ1-6; D remains unclear. This CDR3 is 16 amino acids long. Germline V gives CDR1 SGHAT, CDR2 FQNNGV. V lost 4 bases and J 4 bases, leaving 14 bases between the germline ends. The CDR3 sequence is CASSSERVLYNSPLHF. CDR3 in DNA: TGTGCCAGCAGCTCTGAGAGAGTACTATATAATTCACCCCTCCACTTT.

The rearrangement joins TRBV7-9 to TRBJ1-1, with 8 bases matching TRBD1. J lost 10 bases, V lost 5 bases, and 15 bases had no gene match. Looked up from germline, CDR1 is SEHNR and CDR2 is FQNEAQ (reference sequence). This CDR3 is 15 amino acids long. The CDR3 DNA sequence: TGTGCCAGCAGCCTTGACAGGGGCCATACAGGAGGAGCTTTCTTT. Translation gives CASSLDRGHTGGAFF. Supplemented by reference TRBV7-9 and TRBJ1-1, the full variable domain reads DTGVSQNPRHKITKRGQNVTFRCDPISEHNRLYWYRQTLGQGPEFLTYFQNEAQLEKSRLLSDRFSAERPKGSFSTLEIQRTEQGDSAMYLCASSLDRGHTGGAFFGQGTRLTVV.

This clonotype has only one observation. The chain combines TRBV4-3 with TRBJ2-1; TRBD2 aligns across 7 bases. The CDR3 is 13 amino acids. V lost 1 base, J lost 9 bases, and 3 bases stayed unmatched. Germline V gene data show CDR1 as LGHNA and CDR2 as YSLEER. The CDR3 loop reads CASSQGWEGEQFF. CDR3 DNA: TGCGCCAGCAGCCAAGGGTGGGAGGGTGAGCAGTTCTTC.

This chain uses TRBV30 with TRBJ2-7, with D perhaps TRBD1 or TRBD2 (5 bases each). This CDR3 is built from 15 residues. Trimming cost V 5 bases and J 2 bases, with 19 bases left between them. Germline V gene sequence: CDR1 GTSNPN, CDR2 SVGIG (reference sequence). CDR3 DNA: TGTGCCTGGCGCAGACCCGGGACGAGTACCTACGAGCAGTACTTC. This encodes CAWRRPGTSTYEQYF.

The rearrangement uses TRBV24-1 and TRBJ2-2, with TRBD1 as a possible D gene (5 bases). The CDR3 spans 16 residues. Trimming stripped 4 bases from V and 1 base from J, with 12 bases between. Germline V gene sequence: CDR1 KGHDR, CDR2 SFDVKD. The DNA for the CDR3 is TGTGCCACCAGTGACACCAGGGCCCTGAACACCGGGGAGCTGTTTTTT. Its translation is CATSDTRALNTGELFF.

The rearrangement uses TRBV20-1 and TRBJ2-7, with 7 positions matching TRBD2. Germline V lookup: CDR1 DFQATT, CDR2 SNEGSKA (reference sequence). Trimming at V came to 2 bases and at J to 5 bases, leaving 6 bases not matched to a gene. This CDR3 is 13 amino acids long. The CDR3 loop reads CSARKAGLNEQYF. The DNA of the CDR3 is TGCAGTGCTAGAAAAGCGGGACTCAACGAGCAGTACTTC.

The genes are TRBV28 and TRBJ1-3; D may be TRBD1 (6 bases). Germline-derived CDR1 and CDR2 are MDHEN and SYDVKM. V was trimmed by 7 bases and J by 6 bases, leaving 19 bases between them. The CDR3 length is 15 residues. The DNA of the CDR3 is TGTGCCAGCAAACCCGGGGACACAACTGAAAACACCATATATTTT. Its translation: CASKPGDTTENTIYF.

This clonotype was seen a single time. V is TRBV9 and J is TRBJ2-6; D perhaps matches TRBD1 (6 bases). Germline CDR1 and CDR2: SGDLS and YYNGEE. The V and J ends lost 3 bases and 0 bases respectively, with 13 bases between them. The CDR3 has 17 amino acids. DNA of the CDR3: TGTGCCAGCAGCGCCCTGGACAGCATCTCTGGGGCCAACGTCCTGACTTTC. It yields the protein CASSALDSISGANVLTF.

The chain recombines TRBV28 with TRBJ2-1; the match to TRBD2 covers 8 bases. Germline V gives CDR1 MDHEN, CDR2 SYDVKM. With V trimmed by 8 bases and J by 10 bases, 13 bases remained unmatched. CDR3 length equals 14 residues. In DNA, the CDR3 is TGTGCCAGCGTAGGGGCGGGGGGCTTGGGCGAGCAGTTCTTC. It yields the protein CASVGAGGLGEQFF.

J is TRBJ1-2 and V is TRBV9, with TRBD1 matching over 8 bases. The CDR3 sequence is 15 residues long. Germline trimming cut 0 bases from V and 1 base from J; bases unmatched to any gene: 2. Per the germline V gene, CDR1 is SGDLS and CDR2 is YYNGEE. The CDR3 sequence: CASSVGDRGNYGYTF. The DNA for the CDR3 is TGTGCCAGCAGCGTAGGAGACAGGGGTAACTATGGCTACACCTTC.

V gene TRBV30 combines with J gene TRBJ1-3; the D is unclear. The V gene lost 2 bases and the J gene lost 0 bases, with 11 bases spanning the gap. This CDR3 is 15 amino acids long. Germline values: CDR1 GTSNPN, CDR2 SVGIG (reference sequence). Here the CDR3 reads CAWSKGLSSGNTIYF. In DNA form, the CDR3 reads TGTGCCTGGAGTAAGGGTCTTAGCTCTGGAAACACCATATATTTT.

This CDR3 is CASSPPGTAYNEQFF. CDR3 sequence (DNA): TGTGCCAGCTCACCACCCGGGACGGCTTACAATGAGCAGTTCTTC. J is TRBJ2-1 and V is TRBV18; the D gene could be TRBD1 or TRBD2 (5 bases each). With 0 bases removed from V and 4 bases from J, the gap between germline ends came to 10 bases. The CDR3 covers 15 residues. The V gene's germline CDR1 is KGHSH and CDR2 LQKENI.

This chain uses TRBV20-1 with TRBJ2-1; possible D gene TRBD2, 6 bases. Trimming stripped 7 bases from V and 4 bases from J, with 14 bases between. Germline V gene lookup returns CDR1 DFQATT and CDR2 SNEGSKA (reference sequence). This CDR3 has 13 residues. CDR3 residues: CSVLEGEYNEQFF. The CDR3 DNA follows: TGCAGTGTTTTGGAGGGAGAATACAATGAGCAGTTCTTC.

The chain carries TRBV5-1 and TRBJ1-4; D is possibly TRBD1 (6 bases). CDR1 is SGHRS and CDR2 is YFSETQ in the germline V gene. The CDR3 sequence is 14 residues long. The germline V and J ends were trimmed by 5 bases and 10 bases, with 18 bases remaining between them. The CDR3 DNA sequence: TGCGCCAGCAGGACAGGCTTTCAGGAAGGAAAACTGTTTTTT. Protein: CASRTGFQEGKLFF.

The rearrangement links TRBV4-3 to TRBJ2-4, with TRBD2 matching over 11 bases. Trimming at V came to 1 base and at J to 6 bases, leaving 5 bases not matched to a gene. CDR1 LGHNA and CDR2 YSLEER come from the germline V gene. The CDR3 consists of 16 residues. In nucleotides, the CDR3 is TGCGCCAGCAGCCAAGGGATAGCGGGAGGGGGAAACATTCAGTACTTC. Its translation: CASSQGIAGGGNIQYF.

This sequence joins TRBV11-2 and TRBJ1-1; TRBD1 is a possible D gene (5 bases). V was cut by 2 bases and J by 1 base, with 11 bases left in between. The CDR3 is 15 amino acids. Germline V gene sequence: CDR1 SGHAT, CDR2 FQNNGV. The CDR3: CASSLIRGSNTEAFF. In DNA, the CDR3 is TGTGCCAGCAGCTTAATTCGGGGCTCGAACACTGAAGCTTTCTTT.

This chain uses TRBV2 with TRBJ2-1; D is unclear. In germline, CDR1 is SNHLY, CDR2 FYNNEI. This CDR3 region has 15 residues. V shed 5 bases and J shed 8 bases, with 19 bases lying between them. CDR3 bases: TGTGCCAGCAGTAGTGACCTCTCCCGTGGCTATGAGCAGTTCTTC. This translates into CASSSDLSRGYEQFF.

The V and J genes are TRBV2 and TRBJ1-2, with a tentative D call TRBD1 (6 bases). Trimming took 6 bases from V and 5 from J, leaving 16 bases between them. Germline values: CDR1 SNHLY, CDR2 FYNNEI. The CDR3 spans 14 residues. Here the CDR3 DNA reads TGTGCCAGCAGAGGGGACACTGGGGATTATGGCTACACCTTC. This codes for CASRGDTGDYGYTF.

This sequence joins TRBV2 and TRBJ2-1, with TRBD2 as a possible D gene (7 bases). V shed 2 bases and J shed 8 bases, with 19 bases lying between them. The CDR3 runs to 16 residues. Germline V gene lookup returns CDR1 SNHLY and CDR2 FYNNEI. The DNA of the CDR3 is TGTGCCAGCAGTGAATTTGGGCGGGGGCTAAGCCATGAGCAGTTCTTC. Protein: CASSEFGRGLSHEQFF. Complete variable domain (other parts from reference TRBV2 and TRBJ2-1): EPEVTQTPSHQVTQMGQEVILRCVPISNHLYFYWYRQILGQKVEFLVSFYNNEISEKSEIFDDQFSVERPDGSNFTLKIRSTKLEDSAMYFCASSEFGRGLSHEQFFGPGTRLTVL.

This rearrangement joins TRBV30 to TRBJ2-1; the D gene could be TRBD1 or TRBD2 (5 bases each). The germline V gene encodes CDR1 GTSNPN and CDR2 SVGIG (reference sequence). The CDR3 contains 14 residues. Trimming removed 0 bases from V and 9 bases from J, with 15 bases in between. As DNA, the CDR3 is TGTGCCTGGAGTGTACGACCCCAGAGGGGTGAGCAGTTCTTC. Translating gives CAWSVRPQRGEQFF.

The chain employs TRBV7-3 and TRBJ2-1; TRBD2 aligns across 8 bases. The V and J ends lost 4 bases and 5 bases, in that order; junction bases with no gene match: 7. Per germline, CDR1 SGHTA and CDR2 FQGTGA. The CDR3 sequence is 15 residues long. CDR3 protein: CASSYGLAGNNEQFF. CDR3 DNA sequence: TGTGCCAGCAGCTACGGACTAGCAGGAAACAATGAGCAGTTCTTC.